This TCR beta chain was obtained from a study of blood T cell repertoires in COVID-19. Clones were sequenced by immunoSEQ multiplex PCR, and TCRdb holds only the in-frame ones, with some missing. The table lists approximately 40,000 clones, around 87% of them singletons. Germline V lookup: CDR1 LNHDA, CDR2 SQIVND (reference sequence). The CDR3 runs 15 residues. V was pared by 5 bases and J by 0 bases, with 8 bases between. Enrollment of patients from Seattle took place during active infection, with longitudinal follow-up. The rearrangement joins TRBV19 to TRBJ2-6, with a possible D match to TRBD1 (5 bases). The receptor comes from a man aged 35 to 55 with COVID-19, enrolled during active disease. The sequenced sample was peripheral blood. The CDR3 is CASSEQDSGANVLTF. For the CDR3, the DNA is TGTGCCAGTAGTGAACAGGACTCTGGGGCCAACGTCCTGACTTTC. Full variable domain (outside the CDR3, taken from reference TRBV19 and TRBJ2-6): DGGITQSPKYLFRKEGQNVTLSCEQNLNHDAMYWYRQDPGQGLRLIYYSQIVNDFQKGDIAEGYSVSREKKESFPLTVTSAQKNPTAFYLCASSEQDSGANVLTFGAGSRLTVL.